This entry features one TCR beta chain sequence. The target antigen is unknown. The sample belongs to a study of T cell responses to AZD1222 COVID-19 vaccine. Generated by immunoSEQ multiplex PCR, the TCRdb table keeps only in-frame clones and is missing some. The data show about 150,000 clones, with approximately 88% seen just once and roughly 3.5% held by the top ten. Trimming shortened V by 4 bases and J by 7 bases, and 17 bases separated the two germline ends. The CDR3 runs 14 residues. Germline V gene sequence: CDR1 SGHDT, CDR2 YYEEEE. Study-wide points: Two doses of AZD1222 preceded a rise in Spike-specific TCR breadth and depth.

The chain is built from TRBV5-6 and TRBJ2-5; D gene uncertain. The clonotype was recovered from an adult in good health. The sample consisted of peripheral blood, taken on day 0 of MenACWY control vaccination. CDR3 sequence reads: CASSPRTTPVTQYF. The DNA of the CDR3 is TGTGCCAGCAGCCCGCGGACGACCCCGGTGACCCAGTACTTC.